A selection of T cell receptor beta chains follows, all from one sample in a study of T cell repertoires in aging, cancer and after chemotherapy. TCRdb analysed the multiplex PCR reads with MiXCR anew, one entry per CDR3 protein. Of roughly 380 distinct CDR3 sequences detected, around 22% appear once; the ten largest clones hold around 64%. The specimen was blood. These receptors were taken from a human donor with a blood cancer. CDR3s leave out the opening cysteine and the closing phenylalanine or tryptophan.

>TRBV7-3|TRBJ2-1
ASSRNPNEQF
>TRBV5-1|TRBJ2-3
ASSLAQLTDTQY
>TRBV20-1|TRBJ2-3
SAKAPGLAGGPGGTDTQY
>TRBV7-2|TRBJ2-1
ASSLAVDEQF
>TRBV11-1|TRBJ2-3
ASSVGLSTDTQY
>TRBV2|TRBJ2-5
ASSPPGRSQETQY
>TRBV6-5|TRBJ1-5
ASSYSGVNQPQH
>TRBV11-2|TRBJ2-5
ASSLRRQEETQY
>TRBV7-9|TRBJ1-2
ASSLLTGTYGYT
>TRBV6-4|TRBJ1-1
ASSDSAMTEAF
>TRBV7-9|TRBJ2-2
ASRGSLLGELF
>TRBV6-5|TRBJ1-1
ASGRSGGTEAF
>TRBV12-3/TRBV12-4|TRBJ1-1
ASSLLSLVDTEAF
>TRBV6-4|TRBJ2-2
ASSDGSNTGELF
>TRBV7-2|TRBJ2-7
ASSPPEGEQY
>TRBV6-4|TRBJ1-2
ASSDSSTGPYGYT
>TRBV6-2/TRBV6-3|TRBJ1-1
ASSQQGGTEAF
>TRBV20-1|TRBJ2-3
SAEGTGPGTSGRADTQY
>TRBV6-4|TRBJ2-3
ASSVSGAPTDTQY
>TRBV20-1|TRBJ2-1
SAWEGGSSYNEQF
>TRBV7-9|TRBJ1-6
ASSLTGLNSPLH
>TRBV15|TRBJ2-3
ATSYSGNTDTQY
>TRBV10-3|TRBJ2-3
AIKDGRGSDTQY
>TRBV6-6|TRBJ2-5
ASSHQAGALETQY
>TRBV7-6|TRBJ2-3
ASTDTGVGSDTQY
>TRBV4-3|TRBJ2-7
ASSLSAGTSGSEQY
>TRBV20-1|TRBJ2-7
SALARSREVEQY
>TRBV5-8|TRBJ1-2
ASSLTGAEGYT
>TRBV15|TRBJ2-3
ATSRDFSVGTGGTDTQY
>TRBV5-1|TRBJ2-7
ASRATGADEQY
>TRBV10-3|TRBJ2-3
AIREGSGGADTQY
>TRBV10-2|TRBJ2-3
ASTIAGGFTDTQY
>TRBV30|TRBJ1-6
AWSKGQDNSPLH
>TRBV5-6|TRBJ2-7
ASSFLRVGSYEQY
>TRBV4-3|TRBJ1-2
ASSLGGGALHYGYT
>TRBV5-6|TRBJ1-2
ASSFSPTGGGYGYT
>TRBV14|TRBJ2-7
ASSQVGYEQY
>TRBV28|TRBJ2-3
ASSPWGGSTDTQY
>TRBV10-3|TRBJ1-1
AITEAPNMNTEAF
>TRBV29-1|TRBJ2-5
SVVPQSYLREYQETQY
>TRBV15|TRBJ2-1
ATSDPAGTGLTQEQF
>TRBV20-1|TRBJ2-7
SASDRALFGEQY
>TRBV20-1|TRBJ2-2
SAIEAAGTGELF
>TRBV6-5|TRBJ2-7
ASRARLAGDYEQY
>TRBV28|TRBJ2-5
ASTLSWRGYQETQY
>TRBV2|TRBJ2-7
ASNSPWGGEQY
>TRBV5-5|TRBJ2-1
ASRLAGENEQF
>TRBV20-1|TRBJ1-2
SAPLAAVDYGYT
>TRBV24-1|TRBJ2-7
ATSDSRRVSYEQY
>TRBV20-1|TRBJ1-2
SALLTGFDYGYT
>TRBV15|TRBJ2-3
ATSLTGGTDTQY
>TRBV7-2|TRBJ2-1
ASSPTTNEQF
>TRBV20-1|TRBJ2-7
SASLGMDEQY